A single sample is the source of the 30 T cell receptor beta chains below, sequenced in a study of HIV-infected children after antiretroviral therapy interruption. The TCR library was built from RNA with a 3' RACE protocol and unique molecular identifiers. TCRdb reprocessed the 3' RACE reads via MiXCR and lists one record per CDR3 protein. Found here are 40,000 to 50,000 distinct CDR3 sequences, roughly 4.5% of them singletons; the top ten hold roughly 0.7%. The treatment denotes: PENTA 11 planned treatment interruption arm or continuous ART arm. This specimen consisted of CD45RA+ CD4+ T cells from PBMCs, pooled from several time points, obtained from a donor given antiretroviral therapy, either interrupted or continuous. Subset given: naive CD4+ CD45RA+ CD45RO- T cells. The receptor set was obtained from a pool of human donors with HIV.

This clonotype showed up many times. The chain uses TRBV10-3 and TRBJ1-1, with D possibly matching TRBD1 (6 bases). The V end lost 8 bases, the J end lost 4 bases, and 14 bases lay between the germline ends. From germline, CDR1 is ENHRY and CDR2 SYGVKD. The CDR3 is 13 amino acids. CDR3 amino acids: CAIGGLSFTEAFF. In nucleotides, the CDR3 is TGTGCCATCGGGGGCCTTTCGTTCACTGAAGCTTTCTTT.

The table lists this clonotype with many counts. The CDR3 reads CASSGGWGTDTQYF. Written as DNA, the CDR3 is TGTGCCAGCAGTGGGGGTTGGGGCACAGATACGCAGTATTTT. The chain links TRBV25-1 to TRBJ2-3; no definite D call. Germline CDR1 is MGHDK and CDR2 is SYGVNS. This CDR3 spans 14 amino acids. V was shortened by 4 bases and J by 1 base, with 9 bases between the two germline ends.

This clonotype came up a few times. This chain uses TRBV19 with TRBJ2-7, with 9 bases lining up with TRBD1. The germline CDR1 and CDR2 sequences are LNHDA and SQIVND (reference sequence). The CDR3 extends over 14 amino acids. The V segment lost 5 bases and the J segment 5 bases; nucleotides outside the gene matches: 7. In DNA form, the CDR3 reads TGTGCCAGTAGTTCCACGGGACAGGGCCACGAGCAGTACTTC. Encoded protein: CASSSTGQGHEQYF.

At least ten counts were recorded for this clonotype. This chain uses TRBV4-1 with TRBJ1-1, with a possible D match to TRBD1 (6 bases). The CDR3 loop spans 15 amino acids. Germline V gene data show CDR1 as MGHRA and CDR2 as YSYEKL. Trimming removed 4 bases at V and 4 bases at J, with 16 bases between. This CDR3 is CASSLNRVLGTEAFF. The CDR3 coding sequence is TGCGCCAGCAGCCTAAACAGGGTACTCGGCACTGAAGCTTTCTTT.

This clonotype was observed many times. One junction end does not reproduce the germline sequence, and a read error may be involved. V gene TRBV30 combines with J gene TRBJ1-1; 8 bases match TRBD1. CDR1 and CDR2 (germline): GTSNPN, SVGIG (reference sequence). The CDR3 loop spans 11 amino acids. The CDR3 DNA follows: TGTGCCTGGACGTCAGGGGGCTGGATTACATTT. Translated: CAWTSGGWITF.

This clonotype was seen many times. A junction boundary mismatches the germline segment, possibly from a read error. This chain connects TRBV3-1 to TRBJ2-7; D is unclear. The CDR3 covers 13 residues. Per the germline V gene, CDR1 is LGHDT and CDR2 is YNNKEL (reference sequence). The CDR3 sequence is CASSPYPEVEAAF. The DNA of the CDR3 is TGTGCCAGCAGCCCCTACCCCGAGGTTGAGGCCGCCTTC.

This clonotype was counted ten times or more. The chain is built from TRBV10-1 and TRBJ2-3; D gene ambiguous. V was shortened by 11 bases and J by 1 base, with 1 base between the two germline ends. Germline V gene sequence: CDR1 WNHNN, CDR2 SYGVQD (reference sequence). The CDR3 is 9 residues long. The CDR3 loop is CACTDTQYF. The DNA for the CDR3 is TGCGCCTGCACAGATACGCAGTATTTT.

This clonotype was counted ten times or more. The V gene is TRBV6-2 or TRBV6-3, the J gene TRBJ2-1; TRBD2 might be the D (6 bases). The CDR3 runs 13 residues. Deletions cut 7 bases from V and 8 bases from J, with 15 bases between. CDR1 is MNHEY, CDR2 SVGEGT, per germline. CDR3 protein: CASTLSGYHEQFF. The CDR3 coding sequence is TGTGCCAGCACCCTAAGCGGGTACCATGAGCAGTTCTTC.

This clonotype has more than one count but fewer than ten. The chain combines TRBV12-3 or TRBV12-4 with TRBJ2-1; tentative D call: TRBD1 (6 bases). The length of the CDR3 is 13 residues. V lost 8 bases, J lost 8 bases, and 16 bases lay in between. As DNA, the CDR3 is TGTGCCAGCTCGAAGTGGGGGCAGGATGAGCAGTTCTTC. This sequence encodes CASSKWGQDEQFF.

This clonotype was counted once. The chain uses TRBV29-1 and TRBJ2-5; a weak D match, TRBD1 (5 bases). In germline, CDR1 is SQVTM, CDR2 ANQGSEA. With 5 bases removed from V and 0 bases from J, the gap between germline ends came to 13 bases. The CDR3 has 14 amino acids. The CDR3 spells CSVYRNNYQETQYF. The CDR3 region has the DNA TGCAGCGTTTACAGGAACAACTACCAAGAGACCCAGTACTTC.

This clonotype was found a few times. The chain has TRBV9 and TRBJ1-1; TRBD1 might be the D (6 bases). V lost 4 bases to trimming and J lost 0 bases, with 13 bases between them. The germline CDR1 and CDR2 sequences are SGDLS and YYNGEE. CDR3 length: 15 amino acids. CDR3 protein: CASSPRGDLNTEAFF. CDR3 coding DNA: TGTGCCAGCAGCCCCAGGGGAGACCTGAACACTGAAGCTTTCTTT.

This clonotype was seen many times. The CDR3 region is CASSELDRRNSPLHF. The CDR3 region has the DNA TGTGCCAGCAGCGAGCTGGACCGGAGGAATTCACCCCTCCACTTT. V usage is TRBV6-1 and J usage is TRBJ1-6; D remains unclear. The CDR3 consists of 15 residues. Trimming pared 6 bases from V and 7 bases from J, leaving 16 bases between. The germline V gene encodes CDR1 MNHNS and CDR2 SASEGT.

V usage is TRBV28 and J usage is TRBJ2-7; either TRBD1 or TRBD2 may supply D (5 bases each). From germline, CDR1 is MDHEN and CDR2 SYDVKM. The CDR3 spans 17 residues. V lost 0 bases and J 3 bases, leaving 18 bases between the germline ends. CDR3 loop: CASSLWGVTQGFYEQYF. CDR3 nucleotides: TGTGCCAGCAGTTTATGGGGGGTGACACAAGGGTTCTACGAGCAGTACTTC.

This clonotype has at least ten counts. This chain links TRBV6-6 with TRBJ1-5; D uncertain. V gave up 0 bases and J gave up 5 bases, with 11 bases separating them. This CDR3 is 15 amino acids long. The germline V gene has CDR1 MNHNY and CDR2 SVGAGI (reference sequence). The CDR3 DNA reads as TGTGCCAGCAGTTACTCGGGCCCATCAGATCAGCCCCAGCATTTT. The encoded protein is CASSYSGPSDQPQHF.

This clonotype was detected ten times or more. The V gene is TRBV28, the J gene TRBJ1-2; 10 bases match TRBD1. Unmatched junction bases numbered 11, after V lost 2 bases and J lost 8 bases. Germline values: CDR1 MDHEN, CDR2 SYDVKM. There are 16 residues in the CDR3. CDR3 sequence (DNA): TGTGCCAGCAGTTTACTAGAGGGACAGGGGATGAGAGGCTACACCTTC. Protein: CASSLLEGQGMRGYTF.

This clonotype was detected a few times. The chain combines TRBV12-3 or TRBV12-4 with TRBJ1-6; 7 bases line up with TRBD1. V shed 6 bases, J shed 0 bases, and the junction held 8 bases outside the gene matches. The CDR3 is 17 amino acids. In DNA, the CDR3 is TGTGCCAGCAGCCCTGGGACAGTAGACTCCTATAATTCACCCCTCCACTTT. Amino acids: CASSPGTVDSYNSPLHF.

The table lists this clonotype with many counts. The V call is TRBV7-7, the J call TRBJ2-2; TRBD1 aligns across 7 bases. Germline-derived CDR1 and CDR2 are SSHAT and FNYEAQ (reference sequence). The junction had 11 bases not matched to a gene; V was cut back by 5 bases and J by 5 bases. The length of the CDR3 is 16 residues. In nucleotides, the CDR3 is TGTGCCAGCAGCACAAAGGGGGCCCTAGGGACCGGGGAGCTGTTTTTT. This codes for CASSTKGALGTGELFF.

This clonotype was recorded many times. This chain links TRBV5-6 with TRBJ2-7, with 9 bases lining up with TRBD1. CDR1 SGHDT and CDR2 YYEEEE come from the germline V gene. The J segment lost 6 bases and the V segment lost 4 bases, leaving 8 bases of the junction unmatched. The CDR3 runs to 14 residues. CDR3: CASSPTGTGLEQYF. CDR3 DNA sequence: TGTGCCAGCAGCCCTACCGGGACAGGGCTCGAGCAGTACTTC.

This clonotype was detected only a few times. The chain joins TRBV7-9 to TRBJ1-4; 9 bases match TRBD1. Trimming removed 5 bases from V and 8 bases from J; junction bases left unmatched: 6. The CDR3 runs 14 residues. Germline V gene sequence: CDR1 SEHNR, CDR2 FQNEAQ (reference sequence). CDR3 sequence: CASSPDRGGEKLFF. DNA of the CDR3: TGTGCCAGCAGCCCGGACAGGGGAGGCGAAAAACTGTTTTTT.

This clonotype was picked up many times. The V call is TRBV7-9, the J call TRBJ2-3, with 13 nucleotides matching TRBD2. Losses at the gene ends were 5 bases for V and 5 bases for J; bases not matched to a gene: 7. This CDR3 is built from 16 residues. CDR1 is SEHNR and CDR2 is FQNEAQ in the germline V gene (reference sequence). CDR3 nucleotide sequence: TGTGCCAGCAGCCTCGATCGGACTAGCGGGGGAGATACGCAGTATTTT. It translates to CASSLDRTSGGDTQYF. The full variable domain, in which reference TRBV7-9 and TRBJ2-3 provide the parts outside the CDR3, is DTGVSQNPRHKITKRGQNVTFRCDPISEHNRLYWYRQTLGQGPEFLTYFQNEAQLEKSRLLSDRFSAERPKGSFSTLEIQRTEQGDSAMYLCASSLDRTSGGDTQYFGPGTRLTVL.

This clonotype was seen repeatedly, ten times or more. The rearrangement links TRBV20-1 to TRBJ1-5; 12 bases are shared with TRBD1. Germline-derived CDR1 and CDR2 are DFQATT and SNEGSKA (reference sequence). The junction had 12 bases not matched to a gene; V was cut back by 1 base and J by 2 bases. The CDR3 is made up of 19 amino acids. CDR3 sequence reads: CSARGRPGQGARGNQPQHF. The DNA for the CDR3 is TGCAGTGCTAGAGGGAGACCGGGACAGGGGGCGCGTGGCAATCAGCCCCAGCATTTT.

V gene TRBV4-2 combines with J gene TRBJ1-1, with D tentatively TRBD1 (5 bases). The CDR3 sequence is 12 residues long. V dropped 0 bases and J dropped 11 bases, with 10 bases sitting between them. Per germline, CDR1 LGHNA and CDR2 YNFKEQ. CDR3 DNA sequence: TGTGCCAGCAGCCAAGACGGACAAGTTGCTTTCTTT. Amino acids: CASSQDGQVAFF.

This clonotype was detected many times. The V and J genes are TRBV30 and TRBJ1-1; D remains ambiguous. Germline V gives CDR1 GTSNPN, CDR2 SVGIG (reference sequence). Trimming removed 3 bases at V and 4 bases at J, with 12 bases between. This CDR3 spans 13 amino acids. The CDR3 protein is CAWRFRVGTEAFF. In nucleotides, the CDR3 is TGTGCCTGGAGGTTTAGGGTTGGCACTGAAGCTTTCTTT.

The chain carries TRBV7-2 and TRBJ1-2, with D maybe TRBD1 (5 bases). Trimming pared 5 bases from V and 2 bases from J, leaving 15 bases between. The germline CDR1 and CDR2 sequences are SGHTA and FQGNSA. This CDR3 comprises 15 residues. The CDR3 DNA reads as TGTGCCAGCAGCGGGCGAGGAGGGGTAAACTATGGCTACACCTTC. It translates to CASSGRGGVNYGYTF. Together with reference TRBV7-2 and TRBJ1-2, the CDR3 gives the full variable domain: GAGVSQSPSNKVTEKGKDVELRCDPISGHTALYWYRQSLGQGLEFLIYFQGNSAPDKSGLPSDRFSAERTGGSVSTLTIQRTQQEDSAVYLCASSGRGGVNYGYTFGSGTRLTVV.

The sample holds a few counts of this clonotype. V gene TRBV12-3 or TRBV12-4 combines with J gene TRBJ2-7, with 10 bases that match TRBD2. CDR3 length equals 12 residues. V lost 7 bases, J lost 10 bases, and 7 bases stayed unmatched. CDR3 bases: TGTGCCAGCAAATGGGGGACTAGCGAACAGTACTTC. This encodes CASKWGTSEQYF.

This clonotype showed up many times. Sequence at one end of the junction differs from germline and may be a read error. The chain uses TRBV2 and TRBJ1-5, with D perhaps TRBD1 (5 bases). The CDR3 is 14 residues long. Germline CDR1 is SNHLY and CDR2 is FYNNEI. The CDR3 region has the DNA TGTGCCAGCAGTAAAGCAGGGAAAGAGCAGCCCCAGCATTTT. Translation gives CASSKAGKEQPQHF.

This clonotype appeared many times. As DNA, the CDR3 is TGCGCCAGCAGCAGGTCGACAGGGCTGGGAGAGACCCAGTACTTC. Translating it yields CASSRSTGLGETQYF. The chain couples TRBV5-1 to TRBJ2-5, with 7 bases fitting TRBD1. This CDR3 region has 15 residues. From germline, CDR1 is SGHRS and CDR2 YFSETQ. V dropped 4 bases and J dropped 4; count of bases not matched to a gene: 10.

This clonotype was counted many times. The chain is built from TRBV5-1 and TRBJ2-5, with 9 positions matching TRBD2. The germline V gene encodes CDR1 SGHRS and CDR2 YFSETQ. The J segment lost 2 bases and the V segment lost 4 bases, leaving 6 bases of the junction unmatched. This CDR3 has 15 residues. CDR3 sequence: CASSDLAGPQETQYF. Here the CDR3 DNA reads TGCGCCAGCAGCGATCTAGCGGGGCCTCAAGAGACCCAGTACTTC.

In its sample, this clonotype was seen many times. This CDR3 is CASSHDREHSGANVLTF. The CDR3 DNA sequence: TGCGCCAGCAGCCACGACAGGGAACACTCTGGGGCCAACGTCCTGACTTTC. V is TRBV4-1 and J is TRBJ2-6, with 7 bases matching TRBD1. Germline V gene sequence: CDR1 MGHRA, CDR2 YSYEKL. J was trimmed by 0 bases and V by 3 bases; bases with no gene match: 5. There are 17 residues in the CDR3.

This clonotype has a handful of counts. V and J are TRBV3-1 and TRBJ1-6; D remains ambiguous. Trimming removed 4 bases from V and 7 bases from J, with 5 bases in between. The CDR3 loop spans 12 amino acids. CDR1 and CDR2 from the germline V gene are LGHDT and YNNKEL (reference sequence). The DNA for the CDR3 is TGTGCCAGCAGCCCGCCCAATTCACCCCTCCACTTT. This encodes CASSPPNSPLHF.